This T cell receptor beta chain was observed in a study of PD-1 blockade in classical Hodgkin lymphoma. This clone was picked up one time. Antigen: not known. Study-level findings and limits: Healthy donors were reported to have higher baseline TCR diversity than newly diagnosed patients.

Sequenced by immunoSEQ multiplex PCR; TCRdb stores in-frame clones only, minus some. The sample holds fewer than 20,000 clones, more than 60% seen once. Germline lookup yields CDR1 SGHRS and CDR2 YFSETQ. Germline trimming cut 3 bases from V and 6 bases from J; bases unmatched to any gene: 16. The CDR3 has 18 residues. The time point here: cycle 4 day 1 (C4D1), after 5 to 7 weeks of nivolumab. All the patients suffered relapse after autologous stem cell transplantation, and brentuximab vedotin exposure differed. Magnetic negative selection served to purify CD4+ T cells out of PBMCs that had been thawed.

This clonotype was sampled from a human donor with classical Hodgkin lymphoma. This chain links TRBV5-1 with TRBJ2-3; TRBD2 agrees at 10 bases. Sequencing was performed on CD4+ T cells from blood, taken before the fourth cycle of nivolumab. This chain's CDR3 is CASSWAWVGPSGSDTQYF. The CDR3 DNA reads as TGCGCCAGCAGCTGGGCCTGGGTCGGGCCTAGCGGGAGTGATACGCAGTATTTT.